These T cell receptor beta chains were read from a single sample in a study of cytomegalovirus exposure and HLA in healthy donors. Data came from immunoSEQ multiplex PCR; TCRdb stores just in-frame clones and leaves some out. Of 90,000 or so clones listed, 75% to 90% are singletons. The sequenced sample was PBMCs. The receptors derive from a man between 50 and 59 years old in good health and CMV-seropositive. CDR3s include the opening cysteine and the closing phenylalanine or tryptophan. D genes are given only for firm matches. Size values are once, few and many counts, or a class for expanded clones, and some rows have none.

size	V	J	D	DNA	CDR3
-	TRBV5-1	TRBJ1-1	TRBD1	TGCGCCAGCAGCTTGGGGACAGGGGGCTTAACTGAAGCTTTCTTT	CASSLGTGGLTEAFF
-	TRBV7-9	TRBJ2-3	-	TGTGCCAGCAGCTTAGGTTGGGGCAGGGGATACCCAGATACGCAGTATTTT	CASSLGWGRGYPDTQYF
-	TRBV27	TRBJ2-1	TRBD2	TGTGCCAGCACAACTAGCGGGAGACCTGAGCAGTTCTTC	CASTTSGRPEQFF
-	TRBV5-4	TRBJ1-2	TRBD1	TGTGCCAGCAGCCCGAGGACAGGGAGGGCCTATGGCTACACCTTC	CASSPRTGRAYGYTF
-	TRBV7-6	TRBJ2-5	TRBD2	TGTGCCAGCAGCTTTTCAGCGGGGGAAGGGGAGACCCAGTACTTC	CASSFSAGEGETQYF
-	TRBV7-6	TRBJ2-1	TRBD1	TGTGCCAGCAGCCCCACTCTGGACAGGGTACAGGAGCAGTTCTTC	CASSPTLDRVQEQFF
once	TRBV21-1	TRBJ2-2	-	TGTGCCAGCAGCAAAGCGGATCGGACCCGAGCGGGGGCTGCGAACACCGGGGAGCTGTTTTTT	CASSKADRTRAGAANTGELFF
-	TRBV19	TRBJ1-1	-	TGTGCCAGTAGTATAACCGGGCAGGGGTTGGGAAGGAACACTGAAGCTTTCTTT	CASSITGQGLGRNTEAFF
-	TRBV27	TRBJ1-2	-	TGTGCCAGCAGCCAGCAGGGGATGGATGGCTACACCTTC	CASSQQGMDGYTF
-	TRBV6-1	TRBJ1-2	TRBD1	TGTGCCAGCAGAAAACAGGGGGCAGACTATGGCTACACCTTC	CASRKQGADYGYTF
-	TRBV7-7	TRBJ2-5	-	TGTGCTAGCAGCTTAGGATCTGGGAGGGAGACCCAGTACTTC	CASSLGSGRETQYF
-	TRBV7-9	TRBJ2-1	TRBD2	TGTGCCAGCAGCTTAGGGACTAGGACCTTTTCCGATGAGCAGTTCTTC	CASSLGTRTFSDEQFF
few	TRBV7-9	TRBJ2-1	TRBD1	TGTGCCAGCAGCACTGGACAGGGGTCCTACAATGAGCAGTTCTTC	CASSTGQGSYNEQFF
-	TRBV7-9	TRBJ1-4	-	TGTGCCAGCAGCTTAGCGGCCGGGCGGGGTAATGAAAAACTGTTTTTT	CASSLAAGRGNEKLFF
-	TRBV9	TRBJ2-7	TRBD2	TGTGCCAGCAGCGTATCAGCGGGGAACGCCTACGAGCAGTACTTC	CASSVSAGNAYEQYF
-	TRBV5-6	TRBJ2-7	-	TGTGTTTTCAAGCAGAAGGCGGCATACGAGCAGTACTTC	CVFKQKAAYEQYF
few	TRBV5-1	TRBJ2-3	-	TGCGCCAGCAGCTTGGATGGCTACCCAGGGGATACGCAGTATTTT	CASSLDGYPGDTQYF
-	TRBV18	TRBJ2-3	TRBD2	TGTGCCAGCTCAATGACTAGCGGATTCACAGATACGCAGTATTTT	CASSMTSGFTDTQYF
-	TRBV19	TRBJ2-1	TRBD2	TGTGCCAGTAGTTCCAGACTAGCGGGAGGCTACAATGAGCAGTTCTTC	CASSSRLAGGYNEQFF
-	TRBV5-1	TRBJ2-7	TRBD2	TGCGCCAGCAGCGTTTCGGGCCCGCGTAGCGGGAGGTGGTACGAGCAGTACTTC	CASSVSGPRSGRWYEQYF
-	TRBV5-1	TRBJ2-6	-	TGCGCCAGCAGAAATGACAGGTCTGGGGCCAACGTCCTGACTTTC	CASRNDRSGANVLTF
-	TRBV2	TRBJ1-5	TRBD1	TGTGCCAGCACGGGGACAGGGCGTTCGGAGTCGCCCCAGCATTTT	CASTGTGRSESPQHF
-	TRBV14	TRBJ2-3	-	TGTGCCAGCAGCCAGGCAAGGAGCGGGAGCACAGATACGCAGTATTTT	CASSQARSGSTDTQYF
-	TRBV4-1	TRBJ1-5	-	TGCGCCAGCAGCCGTTTCGGAGGGAGCAATCAGCCCCAGCATTTT	CASSRFGGSNQPQHF
once	TRBV6-1	TRBJ1-1	TRBD1	TGTGCCAGCAGATTCGACAGGGTCACTGAAGCTTTCTTT	CASRFDRVTEAFF
-	TRBV5-1	TRBJ2-7	TRBD2	TGCGCCAGCAGCATTACTAGCGGAGACACCTACGAGCAGTACTTC	CASSITSGDTYEQYF
-	TRBV4-2	TRBJ2-1	-	TGTGCCAGCACCCCCGGGGACTCCTACAATGAGCAGTTCTTC	CASTPGDSYNEQFF
-	TRBV19	TRBJ2-5	TRBD2	TGTGCCAGTAGTGGTAGCGGGAGAGAAGAGACCCAGTACTTC	CASSGSGREETQYF
-	TRBV11-2	TRBJ2-7	TRBD2	TGTGCCAGCAGCTGGACTAGCGGGAGGTACGAGCAGTACTTC	CASSWTSGRYEQYF